This T cell receptor (beta chain) was captured by sequencing in a study of T cells in Graves' hyperthyroidism and ophthalmopathy. Template material for amplifying TCR beta CDR3 regions consisted of RNA transcripts. The HTBI primer set drove a first-round RT-PCR of the TCR CDR3. TCRdb processed the multiplex PCR reads anew with MiXCR; each CDR3 protein has one entry. The repertoire holds fewer than 350,000 distinct CDR3 sequences, with around 18% as singletons. The CDR3 has 14 amino acids. Germline-derived CDR1 and CDR2 are MDHEN and SYDVKM. J gave up 6 bases and V 4 bases, and 8 bases lay outside the gene matches. This clonotype was observed many times.

The TCR sequence derives from a woman aged 40 to 50 with Graves' ophthalmopathy. The V call is TRBV28, the J call TRBJ2-7, with 8 bases matching TRBD2. The sequenced sample consisted of blood. The DNA for the CDR3 is TGTGCCAGCAGTTCCATCGGGAGGGCGAGCGAGCAGTACTTC. It translates to CASSSIGRASEQYF.